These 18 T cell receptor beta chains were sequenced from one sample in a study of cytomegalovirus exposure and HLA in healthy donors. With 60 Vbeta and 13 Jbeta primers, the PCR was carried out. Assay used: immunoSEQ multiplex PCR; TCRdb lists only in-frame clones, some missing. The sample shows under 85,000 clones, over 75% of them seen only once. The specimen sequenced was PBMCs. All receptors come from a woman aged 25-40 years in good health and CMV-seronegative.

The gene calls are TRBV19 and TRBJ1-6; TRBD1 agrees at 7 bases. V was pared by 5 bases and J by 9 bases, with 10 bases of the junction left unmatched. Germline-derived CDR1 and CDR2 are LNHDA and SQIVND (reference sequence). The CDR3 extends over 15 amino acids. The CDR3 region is CASSPSRGLSSPLHF. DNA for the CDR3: TGTGCCAGTAGTCCCTCCAGGGGGTTAAGTTCACCCCTCCACTTT.

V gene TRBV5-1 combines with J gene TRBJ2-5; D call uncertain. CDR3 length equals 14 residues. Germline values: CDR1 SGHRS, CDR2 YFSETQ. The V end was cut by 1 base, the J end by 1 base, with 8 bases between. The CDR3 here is CASSLQAAQETQYF. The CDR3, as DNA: TGCGCCAGCAGCTTGCAGGCTGCCCAAGAGACCCAGTACTTC.

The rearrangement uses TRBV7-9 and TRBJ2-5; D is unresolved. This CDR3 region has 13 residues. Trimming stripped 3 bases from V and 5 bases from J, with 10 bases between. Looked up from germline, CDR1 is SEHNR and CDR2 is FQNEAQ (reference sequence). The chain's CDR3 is CASSLPGTETQYF. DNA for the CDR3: TGTGCCAGCAGCTTGCCCGGTACGGAGACCCAGTACTTC.

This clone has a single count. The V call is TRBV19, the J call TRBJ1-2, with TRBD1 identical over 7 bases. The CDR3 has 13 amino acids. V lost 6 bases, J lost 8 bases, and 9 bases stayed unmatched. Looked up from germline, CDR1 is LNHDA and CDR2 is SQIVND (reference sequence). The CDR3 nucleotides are TGTGCCAGTAGGTTTGACAGGGTACACGGCTACACCTTC. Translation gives CASRFDRVHGYTF.

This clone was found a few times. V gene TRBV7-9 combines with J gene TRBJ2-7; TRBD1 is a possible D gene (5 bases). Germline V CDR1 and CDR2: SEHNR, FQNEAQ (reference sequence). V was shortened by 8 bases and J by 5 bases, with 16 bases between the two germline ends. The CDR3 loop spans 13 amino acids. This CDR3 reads CASSPRGNNEQYF. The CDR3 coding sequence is TGTGCCAGCTCCCCAAGGGGTAACAACGAGCAGTACTTC. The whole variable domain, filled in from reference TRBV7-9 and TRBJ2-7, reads DTGVSQNPRHKITKRGQNVTFRCDPISEHNRLYWYRQTLGQGPEFLTYFQNEAQLEKSRLLSDRFSAERPKGSFSTLEIQRTEQGDSAMYLCASSPRGNNEQYFGPGTRLTVT.

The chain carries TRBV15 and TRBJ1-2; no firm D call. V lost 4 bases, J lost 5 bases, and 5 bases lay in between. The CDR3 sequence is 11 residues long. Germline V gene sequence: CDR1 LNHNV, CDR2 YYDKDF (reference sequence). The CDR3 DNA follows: TGTGCCACCAGCACCAGGTATGGCTACACCTTC. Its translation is CATSTRYGYTF.

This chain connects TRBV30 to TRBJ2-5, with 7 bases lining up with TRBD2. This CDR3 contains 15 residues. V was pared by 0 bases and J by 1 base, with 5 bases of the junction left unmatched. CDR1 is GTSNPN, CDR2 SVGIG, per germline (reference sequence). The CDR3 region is CAWSVAAGTQETQYF. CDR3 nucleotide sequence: TGTGCCTGGAGTGTCGCAGCGGGGACCCAAGAGACCCAGTACTTC.

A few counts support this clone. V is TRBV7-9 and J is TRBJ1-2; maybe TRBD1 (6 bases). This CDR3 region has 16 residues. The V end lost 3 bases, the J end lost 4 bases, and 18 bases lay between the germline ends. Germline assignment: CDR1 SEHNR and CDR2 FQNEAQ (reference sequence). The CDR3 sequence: CASSFSGQQAAYGYTF. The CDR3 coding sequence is TGTGCCAGCAGCTTTTCCGGACAGCAGGCCGCCTATGGCTACACCTTC.

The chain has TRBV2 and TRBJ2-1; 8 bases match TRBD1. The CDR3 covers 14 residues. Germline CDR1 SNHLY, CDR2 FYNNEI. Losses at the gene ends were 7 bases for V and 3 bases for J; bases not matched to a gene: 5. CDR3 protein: CASIQGAVYNEQFF. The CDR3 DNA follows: TGTGCCAGCATCCAGGGGGCGGTCTACAATGAGCAGTTCTTC. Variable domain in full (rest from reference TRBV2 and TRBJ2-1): EPEVTQTPSHQVTQMGQEVILRCVPISNHLYFYWYRQILGQKVEFLVSFYNNEISEKSEIFDDQFSVERPDGSNFTLKIRSTKLEDSAMYFCASIQGAVYNEQFFGPGTRLTVL.

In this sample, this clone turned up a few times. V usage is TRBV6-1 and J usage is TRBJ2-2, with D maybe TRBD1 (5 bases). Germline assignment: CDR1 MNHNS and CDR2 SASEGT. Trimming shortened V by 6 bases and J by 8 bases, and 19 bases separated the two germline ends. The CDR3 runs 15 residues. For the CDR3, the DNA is TGTGCCAGCAGCGTCCTGGGTCAGGGTTTAGGGGAGCTGTTTTTT. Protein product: CASSVLGQGLGELFF.

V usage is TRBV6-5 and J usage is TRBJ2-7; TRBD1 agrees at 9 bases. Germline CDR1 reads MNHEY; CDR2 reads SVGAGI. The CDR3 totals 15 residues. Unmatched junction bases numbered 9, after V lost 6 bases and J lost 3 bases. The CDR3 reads CASSSRQGVNYEQYF. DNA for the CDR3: TGTGCCAGCAGCTCCAGACAGGGGGTAAACTACGAGCAGTACTTC.

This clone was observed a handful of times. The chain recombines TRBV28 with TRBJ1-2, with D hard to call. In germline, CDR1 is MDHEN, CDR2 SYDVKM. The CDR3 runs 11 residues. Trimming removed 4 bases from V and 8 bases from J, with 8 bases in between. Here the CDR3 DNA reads TGTGCCAGCAGTTCCGTGAGGGGCTACACCTTC. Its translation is CASSSVRGYTF.

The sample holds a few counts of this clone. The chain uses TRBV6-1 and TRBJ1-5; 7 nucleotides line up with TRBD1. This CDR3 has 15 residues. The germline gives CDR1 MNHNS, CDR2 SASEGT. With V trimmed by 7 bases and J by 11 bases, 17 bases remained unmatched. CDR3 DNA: TGTGCCAGCACCGGCCTCAGGGGGTTCGGGGGGGCCCAGCATTTT. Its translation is CASTGLRGFGGAQHF.

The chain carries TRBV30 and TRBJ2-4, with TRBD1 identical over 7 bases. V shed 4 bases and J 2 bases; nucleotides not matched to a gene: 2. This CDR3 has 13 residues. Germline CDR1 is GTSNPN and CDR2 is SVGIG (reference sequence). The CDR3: CAWTTGSKNIQYF. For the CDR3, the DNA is TGTGCCTGGACGACAGGGTCCAAAAACATTCAGTACTTC.

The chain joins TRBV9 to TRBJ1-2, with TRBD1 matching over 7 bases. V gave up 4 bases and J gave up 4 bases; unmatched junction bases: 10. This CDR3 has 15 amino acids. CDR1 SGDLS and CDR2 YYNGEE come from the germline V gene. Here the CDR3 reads CASSSDRDLVYGYTF. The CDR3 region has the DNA TGTGCCAGCAGCTCAGACAGGGATCTCGTCTATGGCTACACCTTC.

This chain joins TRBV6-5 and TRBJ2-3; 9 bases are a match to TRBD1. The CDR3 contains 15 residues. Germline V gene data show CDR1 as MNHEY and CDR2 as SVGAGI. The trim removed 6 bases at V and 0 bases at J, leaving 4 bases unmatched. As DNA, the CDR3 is TGTGCCAGCAGGGGGACAGGGCTTAGCACAGATACGCAGTATTTT. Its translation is CASRGTGLSTDTQYF.

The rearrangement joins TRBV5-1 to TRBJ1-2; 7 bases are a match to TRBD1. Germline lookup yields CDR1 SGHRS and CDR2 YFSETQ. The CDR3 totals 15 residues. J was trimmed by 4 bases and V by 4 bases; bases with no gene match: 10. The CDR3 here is CASSPQQGTSYGYTF. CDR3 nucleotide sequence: TGCGCCAGCAGCCCGCAACAGGGGACCAGCTATGGCTACACCTTC.

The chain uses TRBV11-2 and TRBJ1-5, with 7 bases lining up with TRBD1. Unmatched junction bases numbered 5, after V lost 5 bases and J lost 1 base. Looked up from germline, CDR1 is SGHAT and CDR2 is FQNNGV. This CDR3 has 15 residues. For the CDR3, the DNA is TGTGCCAGCAGCCCTCTGACAGGGAGCAATCAGCCCCAGCATTTT. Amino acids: CASSPLTGSNQPQHF.